The 5 T cell receptor beta chains below were found in one sample sequenced in a study of T cells and Merkel cell carcinoma outcomes. TCRdb keeps only in-frame clones here, not all; method: immunoSEQ multiplex PCR. In the table there are thousands of clones, 80% to 85% of which are singletons. Specimen: tumor tissue from Merkel cell carcinoma. Source of these receptors: a human donor with Merkel cell carcinoma.

The genes are TRBV25-1 and TRBJ1-3, with D unresolved. CDR1 is MGHDK and CDR2 is SYGVNS in the germline V gene. Between the trimmed V and J ends, which lost 1 base and 1 base, there was a span of 8 bases. This CDR3 region has 15 residues. This chain's CDR3 is CASSEFGISGNTIYF. DNA for the CDR3: TGTGCCAGCAGTGAATTTGGCATATCTGGAAACACCATATATTTT.

This chain links TRBV12-5 with TRBJ2-3; D tentatively reads TRBD1 or TRBD2 (5 bases each). The CDR3 has 14 amino acids. The ends were cut back, 8 bases at V and 2 bases at J, with 14 bases in the middle. Germline assignment: CDR1 LGHNT and CDR2 FRNRAP. CDR3 sequence (DNA): TGTGCTAGTAGTTCTGGGGACCACACAGATACGCAGTATTTT. Translation gives CASSSGDHTDTQYF.

V is TRBV18 and J is TRBJ1-1; D is ambiguous. CDR3 size: 13 residues. The V end was cut by 3 bases, the J end by 4 bases, with 9 bases between. Germline-derived CDR1 and CDR2 are KGHSH and LQKENI. Here the CDR3 reads CASSPEGRTEAFF. In nucleotides, the CDR3 is TGTGCCAGCTCACCCGAAGGCCGCACTGAAGCTTTCTTT.

The chain uses TRBV10-1 and TRBJ2-5; no definite D call. The CDR3 loop spans 12 amino acids. With 8 bases removed from V and 0 bases from J, the gap between germline ends came to 7 bases. CDR1 is WNHNN and CDR2 is SYGVQD in the germline V gene (reference sequence). The CDR3 DNA reads TGCGCCAGCGGGCCGAACCAAGAGACCCAGTACTTC. It is translated as CASGPNQETQYF.

The gene calls are TRBV14 and TRBJ1-5; the match to TRBD1 covers 7 bases. In germline, CDR1 is SGHDN, CDR2 FVKESK. There are 15 residues in the CDR3. The V and J ends lost 1 base and 4 bases, in that order; junction bases with no gene match: 4. The CDR3 region is CASSQGAGGNQPQHF. CDR3 in DNA: TGTGCCAGCAGCCAAGGGGCAGGGGGGAATCAGCCCCAGCATTTT.